The rows below give T cell receptor beta chains drawn from one sample of a study of CD8+ T cells in alopecia areata. Here immunoSEQ multiplex PCR was the method, and the copy in TCRdb shows in-frame clones only, minus some. The sample shows some 200,000 clones, roughly three fifths of them seen only once. Sequencing used CD4+ T cells sorted from blood, obtained at week 4, from a patient treated with tofacitinib. The receptors shown here come from a human donor with alopecia areata. Both conserved end residues are part of each CDR3. The D gene is left open where the match is weak. Not all rows give a size; the values are once, few, many and, for expanded clones, a class.

j_call,v_call,clone_size,d_call,cdr3_nt,cdr3_aa
TRBJ2-1,TRBV29-1,NA,TRBD2,TGCAGCGTCCCCACTAGCGGGGGGGCCTATGAGCAGTTCTTC,CSVPTSGGAYEQFF
TRBJ2-2,TRBV4-3,few,TRBD1,TGCGCCAGCAGCCGGGGACAGGGCGTTAGCACCGGGGAGCTGTTTTTT,CASSRGQGVSTGELFF
TRBJ2-5,TRBV20-1,NA,NA,TGCAGTGCTAGAGATTGGGAGACCCAGTACTTC,CSARDWETQYF
TRBJ2-4,TRBV27,NA,NA,TGTGCCAGCAGTTCCCCAGGGATGTACATTCAGTACTTC,CASSSPGMYIQYF
TRBJ2-3,TRBV5-6,NA,TRBD2,TGTGCCAGCAGCCAAGGACTAGCGGACACCGATACGCAGTATTTT,CASSQGLADTDTQYF
TRBJ1-1,TRBV6-5,NA,NA,TGTGCCAGCGCTGGCGGACGAGGGTTGAACACTGAAGCTTTCTTT,CASAGGRGLNTEAFF
TRBJ2-3,TRBV25-1,NA,NA,TGTGCCAGCAGTGAAACTCGTTCGGGTGCTTCGAGCACAGATACGCAGTATTTT,CASSETRSGASSTDTQYF
TRBJ1-2,TRBV15,NA,NA,TGTGCCACCAGCAGAGATCCAGCCACTCCTGGCTACACCTTC,CATSRDPATPGYTF
TRBJ1-1,TRBV29-1,once,NA,TGCAGCGGGGTTCGGCAGTTCAACACTGAAGCTTTCTTT,CSGVRQFNTEAFF
TRBJ1-2,TRBV30,few,NA,TGTGCCTGGAGTGTAGTCGGCGCGGTCTATGGCTACACCTTC,CAWSVVGAVYGYTF
TRBJ1-5,TRBV30,NA,NA,TGTGCCTGGTGTCCCGACATGGGAGGTCAGCCCCAGCATTTT,CAWCPDMGGQPQHF
TRBJ1-6,TRBV30,few,TRBD1,TGTGCCTGGAGTCGAAAGACAGGGGCCGCCTATAATTCACCCCTCCACTTT,CAWSRKTGAAYNSPLHF
TRBJ1-4,TRBV15,NA,NA,TGTGCCACCAGCAGAGATCAACCGGGGGGGAATGAAAAACTGTTTTTT,CATSRDQPGGNEKLFF
TRBJ1-5,TRBV2,NA,NA,TGTGCCAGCAGTGCGGACAGCAATAGCAATCAGCCCCAGCATTTT,CASSADSNSNQPQHF
TRBJ1-1,TRBV29-1,NA,NA,TGCAGCGTTACCGCCAGGCTGAACACTGAAGCTTTCTTT,CSVTARLNTEAFF
TRBJ1-2,TRBV7-9,NA,TRBD1,TGTGCCAGCAGCGAGACGGTCGGGACAGATGGCTACACCTTC,CASSETVGTDGYTF
TRBJ1-2,TRBV30,NA,TRBD1,TGTGCCTGGAGATCCAGGGGGTTCAACTATGGCTACACCTTC,CAWRSRGFNYGYTF
TRBJ2-5,TRBV9,few,TRBD2,TGTGCCAGCAGCGCGGGGGGAGAGACCCAGTACTTC,CASSAGGETQYF
TRBJ1-5,TRBV30,NA,NA,TGTGCCTGGAGGCCCGTGGACCAACCGGGGCCCCAGCATTTT,CAWRPVDQPGPQHF
TRBJ2-5,TRBV27,NA,TRBD2,TGTGCCAGCAGCACCCGAGCGGGTTTGGGACTAGCGGGGGGGAAGCAAGAGACCCAGTACTTC,CASSTRAGLGLAGGKQETQYF
TRBJ1-2,TRBV29-1,NA,TRBD1,TGCAGCGCGACCGGGACAGGGGACCTTAACTATGGCTACACCTTC,CSATGTGDLNYGYTF
TRBJ2-3,TRBV7-2,NA,TRBD1,TGTGCCAGCAGCTACCGGACAGGACTGAAGTATTTT,CASSYRTGLKYF
TRBJ1-1,TRBV19,few,NA,TGTGCCAGTAGTATGATTATGACGAACACTGAAGCTTTCTTT,CASSMIMTNTEAFF
TRBJ2-3,TRBV27,NA,TRBD1,TGTGCCAGCAGTTTAGTACAGGGGCTCACAGATACGCAGTATTTT,CASSLVQGLTDTQYF
TRBJ1-2,TRBV6-5,few,TRBD1,TGTGCCAGCAGTCCATGGGACAGCTCGAGGGGCTACACCTTC,CASSPWDSSRGYTF
TRBJ1-1,TRBV29-1,NA,TRBD1,TGCAGCGTTAGGGGGCGTATGAACACTGAAGCTTTCTTT,CSVRGRMNTEAFF
TRBJ1-5,TRBV5-4,NA,NA,TGTGCCAGCAGCTTGGGAGGGGAGAATCAGCCCCAGCATTTT,CASSLGGENQPQHF
TRBJ2-7,TRBV20-1,NA,NA,TGCAGTCCCCAAAACGGGAACGAGCAGTACTTC,CSPQNGNEQYF
TRBJ2-6,TRBV28,few,NA,TGTGCCACCCAACGGGCCAACGTCCTGACTTTC,CATQRANVLTF
TRBJ1-2,TRBV25-1,NA,TRBD1,TGTGCCAGCCTTGACAGGGTGGGAGGGGGCTACACCTTC,CASLDRVGGGYTF
TRBJ2-7,TRBV28,few,TRBD2,TGTGCCAGCAGTTCGTCCGGAGGAGCGCGGGGGGAGCAGTACTTC,CASSSSGGARGEQYF
TRBJ1-3,TRBV5-4,few,NA,TGTGCCAGCAGCTCCGGCGGGGGATCTGGAAACACCATATATTTT,CASSSGGGSGNTIYF
TRBJ1-5,TRBV4-2,NA,NA,TGTGCCAGCAGCCAGCAGGAGGGGTATCAGCCCCAGCATTTT,CASSQQEGYQPQHF
TRBJ2-2,TRBV29-1,NA,TRBD2,TGCAGCGTTGATAGCGGGGGCCGCACCGGGGAGCTGTTTTTT,CSVDSGGRTGELFF
TRBJ1-3,TRBV30,NA,NA,TGTGCCTGGAGCATGGGTGGAAACACCATATATTTT,CAWSMGGNTIYF
TRBJ2-7,TRBV30,NA,NA,TGTGCCTGGAGTTCCGCAGGCTCCCATCGAGGGGAGCAGTACTTC,CAWSSAGSHRGEQYF
TRBJ1-6,TRBV29-1,NA,TRBD1,TGCAGCGTCCGATGGACAGGGGATAATTCACCCCTCCACTTT,CSVRWTGDNSPLHF
TRBJ2-4,TRBV4-3,few,NA,TGCGCCAGCAGCCAGGGACAACTGGGAGGCATTCAGTACTTC,CASSQGQLGGIQYF
TRBJ1-2,TRBV2,once,NA,TGTGCCAGTAGTGGGGGCACCCGACAGAACTATGGCTACACCTTC,CASSGGTRQNYGYTF
TRBJ2-2,TRBV9,few,TRBD1,TGTGCCAGCAGCGTACTACAGGGGCCCGGGGAGCTGTTTTTT,CASSVLQGPGELFF
TRBJ2-1,TRBV4-1,few,NA,TGCGCCAGCAGCCAAGGAGGGGCGAGGAGCTCCTACAATGAGCAGTTCTTC,CASSQGGARSSYNEQFF
TRBJ2-3,TRBV9,NA,NA,TGTGCCAGCAGCGTAGTGGGTAGCTCCGATACGCAGTATTTT,CASSVVGSSDTQYF
TRBJ2-7,TRBV30,NA,TRBD1,TGTGCCTGGAGTGCCGACGGGACAGGGGGGTATACCGAGCAGTACTTC,CAWSADGTGGYTEQYF
TRBJ1-2,TRBV30,NA,NA,TGTGCCTGGAGTGTGAGGGGGGCTTGGGAAGGCTACACCTTC,CAWSVRGAWEGYTF
TRBJ1-5,TRBV7-9,few,TRBD1,TGTGCCAGCAGCGTGACAGGGGAGAGTCAGCCCCAGCATTTT,CASSVTGESQPQHF
TRBJ1-5,TRBV5-6,NA,NA,TGTGCCAGCAGCGTAGGGTTGGGCAATCAGCCCCAGCATTTT,CASSVGLGNQPQHF
TRBJ2-5,TRBV29-1,once,NA,TGCAGCGTTGGAGGGAAGCGAGAGACCCAGTACTTC,CSVGGKRETQYF